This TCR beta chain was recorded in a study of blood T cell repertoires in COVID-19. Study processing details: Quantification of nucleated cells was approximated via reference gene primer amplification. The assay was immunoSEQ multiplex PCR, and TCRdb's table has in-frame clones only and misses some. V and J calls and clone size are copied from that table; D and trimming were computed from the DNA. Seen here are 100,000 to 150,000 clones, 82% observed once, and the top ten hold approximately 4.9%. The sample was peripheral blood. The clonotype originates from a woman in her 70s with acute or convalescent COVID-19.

The CDR3 nucleotides read TGTGCCAGCAGCGTCCTAGCCTCGGGCACAGATACGCAGTATTTT. Translating it yields CASSVLASGTDTQYF. The chain has TRBV9 and TRBJ2-3; D might be TRBD2 (5 bases). Germline V gives CDR1 SGDLS, CDR2 YYNGEE. The CDR3 sequence is 15 residues long. V gave up 2 bases and J gave up 1 base, with 11 bases separating them.